These T cell receptor beta chains were read from a single sample in a study of shared T cell receptors in the human thymus. Measured with immunoSEQ multiplex PCR; TCRdb has only the in-frame clones, and not every one. The sample includes hundreds of thousands of clones, 80% to 90% of them seen just once. In addition, the sample was reused for a study of human thymus T cells.

The material sequenced was thymocytes. These receptor sequences come from a girl under three years old with a congenital heart defect. CDR3s include the opening cysteine and the closing phenylalanine or tryptophan. Fields, in order: clone size, V gene, D gene, J gene, CDR3 DNA, CDR3 protein. The D gene is left open where the match is weak. Expanded clones get a size class; other rows say once, few or many, or leave the size out.

.,TRBV29-1,TRBD1,TRBJ1-4,TGCAGCGTTGAAGCCTTGGGACAGGGGCCGGAGAGGGGTGAAAAACTGTTTTTT,CSVEALGQGPERGEKLFF
.,TRBV29-1,TRBD1,TRBJ2-2,TGCAGCGGTCTGTTCAGGACAGGTCTTAACACCGGGGAGCTGTTTTTT,CSGLFRTGLNTGELFF
once,TRBV10-2,TRBD1,TRBJ1-1,TGCGCCAGCAGGCCCATAGCGGACAGGGTCATGAACACTGAAGCTTTCTTT,CASRPIADRVMNTEAFF
.,TRBV30,.,TRBJ1-6,TGTGCCTGGAGTGCTCCGACAGGCAAGTCACCCCTCCACTTT,CAWSAPTGKSPLHF
.,TRBV27,.,TRBJ2-2,TGTGCCAGTTCGGGGGAATTTAACACCGGGGAGCTGTTTTTT,CASSGEFNTGELFF
.,TRBV4-1,.,TRBJ2-7,TGCGCCAGCAGCCAAGAGCGTGGAGTCCGCCCCTACGAGCAGTACTTC,CASSQERGVRPYEQYF
.,TRBV10-2,TRBD2,TRBJ2-3,TGCGCCAGCAATCCTAGACTAGCGGGGGGGACAGATACGCAGTATTTT,CASNPRLAGGTDTQYF
.,TRBV7-7,TRBD1,TRBJ2-5,TGTGCCAGCAGCGTTACAGGGGGGGAGACCCAGTACTTC,CASSVTGGETQYF
few,TRBV27,TRBD1,TRBJ2-2,TGTGCCAGCAGTTTCGCGACAGGGAAGAACACCGGGGAGCTGTTTTTT,CASSFATGKNTGELFF
.,TRBV28,.,TRBJ1-2,TGTGCCAGCAGTGATCGAGGGCGCCTGGGCTACACCTTC,CASSDRGRLGYTF
.,TRBV19,TRBD1,TRBJ1-1,TGTGCCAGTATCCCGGACAGGGGGATGACTGAAGCTTTCTTT,CASIPDRGMTEAFF
.,TRBV7-2,TRBD1,TRBJ2-7,TGTGCCAGCAGCTCCCGGGACAGGACCTACGAGCAGTACTTC,CASSSRDRTYEQYF
once,TRBV11-2,.,TRBJ2-7,TGTGCCAGCAGCTTAGCACGGGACAAGACCTACGAGCAGTACTTC,CASSLARDKTYEQYF
.,TRBV5-1,TRBD2,TRBJ2-7,TGCGCCAGCAGCTTATACTCCGGGACTAGCTCCACCTACGAGCAGTACTTC,CASSLYSGTSSTYEQYF
.,TRBV11-2,.,TRBJ2-7,TGTGCCAGCAGCTTAACATATGGCTCCTACGAGCAGTACTTC,CASSLTYGSYEQYF
.,TRBV27,.,TRBJ2-1,TGTGCCAGCAGTTTAGGGTCGCGGCTGGAGCGGGATGAGCAGTTCTTC,CASSLGSRLERDEQFF
.,TRBV4-3,TRBD1,TRBJ2-7,TGCGCCAGCAGCCAACGGGACAGAGCCTACGAGCAGTACTTC,CASSQRDRAYEQYF
.,TRBV4-1,TRBD1,TRBJ1-3,TGCGCCAGCAGCCAAGAGGGACAGGGGTGTGGAAACACCATATATTTT,CASSQEGQGCGNTIYF
.,TRBV7-2,.,TRBJ1-4,TGTGCCAGCAGCTTACGACAGCGTAATGAAAAACTGTTTTTT,CASSLRQRNEKLFF
.,TRBV7-2,.,TRBJ1-2,TGTGCCAGCAGCTTCCTGCGACAAGACAGATATAACTATGGCTACACCTTC,CASSFLRQDRYNYGYTF
.,TRBV2,TRBD2,TRBJ2-2,TGTGCCAGCAGTGAAAGTTGGGAGCGGGGTAACACCGGGGAGCTGTTTTTT,CASSESWERGNTGELFF
.,TRBV28,.,TRBJ1-1,TGTGCCAGCAGTCCCCGGGGGAACACTGAAGCTTTCTTT,CASSPRGNTEAFF
.,TRBV7-8,.,TRBJ1-1,TGTGCCAGCAGCTTAGTTCCCGCGGGGACCATGAACACTGAAGCTTTCTTT,CASSLVPAGTMNTEAFF
once,TRBV10-3,.,TRBJ2-3,TGTGCCATCAGTGAGGCCTACACAGATACGCAGTATTTT,CAISEAYTDTQYF
.,TRBV5-6,.,TRBJ1-2,TGTGCCAGCAGATCCACATCTTCCGACAGGACAGCTAAGGACACCTTC,CASRSTSSDRTAKDTF
once,TRBV27,TRBD1,TRBJ1-2,TGTGCCAGCAGTTTAACGGGACAGGGGGCTCCGGTGCATGGCTACACCTTC,CASSLTGQGAPVHGYTF
few,TRBV19,.,TRBJ1-6,TGTGCCAGTAGTTCCCCACAGGGTAATGGTTCACCCCTCCACTTT,CASSSPQGNGSPLHF
.,TRBV30,.,TRBJ1-1,TGTGCCTGGAGGAGTGGCGGGAACACTGAAGCTTTCTTT,CAWRSGGNTEAFF
.,TRBV19,TRBD1,TRBJ2-5,TGTGCCGTGTCCGGGACAGGGGAAGAGACCCAGTACTTC,CAVSGTGEETQYF
.,TRBV9,.,TRBJ2-2,TGTGCCAGCAGCCCAGATCCGAAACGCCAAAACCGGACTTGCGAGAACACCGGGGAGCTGTTTTTT,CASSPDPKRQNRTCENTGELFF
.,TRBV4-1,.,TRBJ1-2,TGCGCCAGCAGCCACCTCGGACAGAACGACACCTTC,CASSHLGQNDTF
.,TRBV19,.,TRBJ1-5,TGTGCCAGTAGTATCGCCTCCGGACACAGTAGCAATCAGCCCCAGCATTTT,CASSIASGHSSNQPQHF
.,TRBV7-2,TRBD1,TRBJ2-1,TGTGCCGTAACGTCCGGGACAGGGGACTACAATGAGCAGTTCTTC,CAVTSGTGDYNEQFF
.,TRBV6-1,TRBD1,TRBJ1-2,TGTGCCAGCAGTCCAGGGGGCGATGGCTACACCTTC,CASSPGGDGYTF